This is a list of T cell receptor beta chains from one sample in a study of CD8+CD57+ T cells in acquired aplastic anemia. A single record per CDR3 protein comes from TCRdb applying MiXCR to the reads. The sample lists 190,000 or so distinct CDR3 sequences, approximately 48% occurring once. Specimen: sorted CD4+, CD8+, or CD8+CD57+ T cells (not recorded which) from PBMCs. These receptors came from a human donor with aplastic anemia. Each CDR3 is given with its conserved first and last residue. Fields, in order: J gene, V gene, CDR3 length, CDR3 protein.

>TRBJ2-7|TRBV9|17
CASSVGPVAGGPGEQYF
>TRBJ2-5|TRBV7-2|15
CASSLVGAQEETQYF
>TRBJ2-5|TRBV29-1|16
CSVEGATSGSPETQYF
>TRBJ1-2|TRBV20-1|12
CSARQGGHGYTF
>TRBJ2-1|TRBV4-2|15
CASSQQGEGSDEQFF
>TRBJ2-5|TRBV20-1|14
CSARKTGEWETQYF
>TRBJ2-7|TRBV19|16
CASSRDTQGPYYEQYF
>TRBJ1-2|TRBV19|13
CASTRTVGYGYTF
>TRBJ2-7|TRBV29-1|14
CSVSGRTAGYEQYF
>TRBJ2-7|TRBV7-8|15
CASSLALNAVGEQYF
>TRBJ2-3|TRBV7-2|13
CASIPLAGGPLYF
>TRBJ1-2|TRBV19|14
CASSIQQGNYGYTF
>TRBJ2-5|TRBV6-1|16
CASSELAGGPTGTQYF
>TRBJ2-7|TRBV10-3|16
CAISESGLSGVHEQYF
>TRBJ1-2|TRBV7-3|14
CASSGGGQEVGYTF
>TRBJ1-4|TRBV2|11
CASLTAGKLFF
>TRBJ2-1|TRBV7-2|16
CASSLGLAGGYNEQFF
>TRBJ2-3|TRBV10-3|16
CAISVGLAESTDTQYF
>TRBJ2-3|TRBV12-5|15
CASGLGPGGTDTQYF
>TRBJ2-6|TRBV7-6|14
CASSFRAGANVLTF
>TRBJ2-7|TRBV9|15
CASSVDGEGISEQYF
>TRBJ1-5|TRBV12-3/TRBV12-4|14
CASSGTAQYQPQHF
>TRBJ2-7|TRBV15|14
CATSRDLGPYEQYF
>TRBJ1-1|TRBV3-1|16
CASSQDGGRANTEAFF
>TRBJ1-3|TRBV6-5|16
CASSYGQGATGNTIYF
>TRBJ2-7|TRBV18|15
CASSPQLKGIGEQYF
>TRBJ2-5|TRBV2|9
CAITETQYF
>TRBJ2-1|TRBV11-1|16
CASSTGTSGLMNEQFF
>TRBJ2-7|TRBV5-1|11
CASRIKYEQYF
>TRBJ2-3|TRBV2|15
CASSPTGGHTDTQYF
>TRBJ1-5|TRBV5-4|13
CASSQGQYQPQHF
>TRBJ2-1|TRBV11-2|15
CASSAQGFPYNEQFF
>TRBJ1-1|TRBV7-8|15
CASSLVVGAITEAFF